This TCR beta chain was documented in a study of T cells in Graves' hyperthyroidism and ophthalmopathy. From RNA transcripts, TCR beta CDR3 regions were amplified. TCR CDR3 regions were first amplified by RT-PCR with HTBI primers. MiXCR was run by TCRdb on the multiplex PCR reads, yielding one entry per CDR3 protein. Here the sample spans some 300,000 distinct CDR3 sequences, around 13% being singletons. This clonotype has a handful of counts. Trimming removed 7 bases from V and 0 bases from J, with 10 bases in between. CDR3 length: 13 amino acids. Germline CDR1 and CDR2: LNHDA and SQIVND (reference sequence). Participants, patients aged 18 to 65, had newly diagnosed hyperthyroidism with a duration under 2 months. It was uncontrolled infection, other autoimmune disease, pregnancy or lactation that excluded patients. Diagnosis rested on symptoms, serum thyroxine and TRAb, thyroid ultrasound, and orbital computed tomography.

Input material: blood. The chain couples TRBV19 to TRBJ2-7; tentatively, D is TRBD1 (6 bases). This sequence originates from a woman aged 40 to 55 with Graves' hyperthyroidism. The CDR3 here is CASNWTDSYEQYF. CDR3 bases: TGTGCCAGTAACTGGACAGACTCCTACGAGCAGTACTTC.